This entry lists 5 T cell receptor beta chains sequenced from one sample in a study of blood T cells in healthy people across ages. Primed by a sample-barcoded 5' primer and a J-beta primer mix, a second PCR proceeded for 7 to 11 cycles. TCRdb re-called the 5' RACE reads with MiXCR, one entry per CDR3 protein. The sample carries some 750,000 distinct CDR3 sequences, 22% recorded once. The sample comprised blood. Source of these receptors: a man in his sixties or seventies in good health.

This clonotype has only a few counts. The chain links TRBV4-1 to TRBJ2-3, with 8 bases identical to TRBD2. J gave up 2 bases and V 2 bases, and 9 bases lay outside the gene matches. This CDR3 has 17 amino acids. CDR1 is MGHRA and CDR2 is YSYEKL in the germline V gene. CDR3 loop: CASSQYWASGPTDTQYF. DNA of the CDR3: TGCGCCAGCAGCCAATATTGGGCTAGCGGGCCCACAGATACGCAGTATTTT.

In nucleotides, the CDR3 is TGCAGCGTTGGTGGAATCTCTGGGGCCAACGTCCTGACTTTC. This encodes CSVGGISGANVLTF. The chain couples TRBV29-1 to TRBJ2-6; D is uncertain. V was cut by 4 bases and J by 0 bases, with 7 bases left in between. The CDR3 is 14 amino acids. In germline, CDR1 is SQVTM, CDR2 ANQGSEA. Drawing the rest from reference TRBV29-1 and TRBJ2-6, the complete variable domain is SAVISQKPSRDICQRGTSLTIQCQVDSQVTMMFWYRQQPGQSLTLIATANQGSEATYESGFVIDKFPISRPNLTFSTLTVSNMSPEDSSIYLCSVGGISGANVLTFGAGSRLTVL.

J is TRBJ2-1 and V is TRBV6-2 or TRBV6-3, with 8 bases matching TRBD2. The CDR3 has 16 residues. V lost 8 bases and J lost 0; bases outside the gene matches: 9. From germline, CDR1 is MNHEY and CDR2 SVGEGT. As DNA, the CDR3 is TGTGCCAGCCATACCCCTCTAGCGGGCTCCTACAATGAGCAGTTCTTC. Amino acid sequence: CASHTPLAGSYNEQFF.

The sample holds a few counts of this clonotype. The genes are TRBV12-3 or TRBV12-4 and TRBJ1-4; perhaps TRBD1 as D (6 bases). The CDR3 has 16 residues. V lost 2 bases and J lost 8, with 18 bases in between. CDR3 DNA: TGTGCCAGCAGTTTACCCCAGGGGCCCTCCCGGGAAAAACTGTTTTTT. This translates into CASSLPQGPSREKLFF.

This clonotype was found a few times. This chain links TRBV18 with TRBJ1-6; 9 bases agree with TRBD1. Trimming took 3 bases from V and 10 from J; bases not matched to a gene: 7. The CDR3 runs 15 residues. The germline gives CDR1 KGHSH, CDR2 LQKENI. The CDR3 loop reads CASSPTGGGRSPLHF. The CDR3 bases are TGTGCCAGCTCACCCACAGGGGGCGGGAGATCACCCCTCCACTTT.